The 10 T cell receptor beta chains listed next were all sequenced from one sample in a study of human T cells and chemical hapten exposure. One entry per CDR3 protein results from TCRdb running MiXCR on the RACE reads. The data show 300,000 to 350,000 distinct CDR3 sequences, about 7% seen once. The time point denotes: patch test 1, 2 weeks after DPC sensitization. Treatment specified: therapeutic diphenylcyclopropenone sensitization with weekly scalp DPC. The input for sequencing was whole blood, taken in connection with sensitization to the hapten diphenylcyclopropenone (DPC). The receptors derive from a woman under 30 with alopecia areata. Some clones in this sample may be carry-over from other donors' samples.

At least ten counts were recorded for this clonotype. The V gene is TRBV4-1, the J gene TRBJ1-3; D call uncertain. This CDR3 region has 15 residues. Trimming stripped 1 base from V and 2 bases from J, with 9 bases between. Germline lookup yields CDR1 MGHRA and CDR2 YSYEKL. CDR3 in amino acids: CASSQVPGAGNTIYF. CDR3 nucleotide sequence: TGCGCCAGCAGCCAAGTCCCCGGGGCTGGAAACACCATATATTTT.

In its sample, this clonotype was seen many times. V gene TRBV7-9 combines with J gene TRBJ1-2; tentatively, D is TRBD1 (6 bases). This CDR3 has 13 amino acids. CDR1 is SEHNR, CDR2 FQNEAQ, per germline (reference sequence). Trimming cost V 0 bases and J 11 bases, with 13 bases left between them. The CDR3 protein is CASSLAGQPGYTF. The CDR3 bases are TGTGCCAGCAGCTTAGCTGGACAGCCGGGGTACACCTTC.

In its sample, this clonotype was seen many times. This chain uses TRBV6-5 with TRBJ2-3; weak D call: TRBD2 (5 bases). The length of the CDR3 is 16 residues. Germline assignment: CDR1 MNHEY and CDR2 SVGAGI. With 0 bases removed from V and 6 bases from J, the gap between germline ends came to 16 bases. Written as DNA, the CDR3 is TGTGCCAGCAGTTACTCCTCGGACTGGCTGATGGATACGCAGTATTTT. Protein sequence: CASSYSSDWLMDTQYF.

This clonotype was seen repeatedly, ten times or more. This chain links TRBV20-1 with TRBJ2-7; D perhaps matches TRBD2 (7 bases). Per germline, CDR1 DFQATT and CDR2 SNEGSKA (reference sequence). The germline V and J ends were trimmed by 3 bases and 6 bases, with 18 bases remaining between them. The CDR3 has 14 amino acids. In nucleotides, the CDR3 is TGCAGTGCTAGGGTGGGGGGGCCAGTATCCGAGCAGTACTTC. Translating gives CSARVGGPVSEQYF.

The chain recombines TRBV20-1 with TRBJ1-2, with D possibly TRBD1 on 6 matching bases. Trimming shortened V by 5 bases and J by 0 bases, and 13 bases separated the two germline ends. The CDR3 runs 14 residues. The germline V gene encodes CDR1 DFQATT and CDR2 SNEGSKA (reference sequence). CDR3 residues: CSAAGGRANYGYTF. The CDR3 DNA follows: TGCAGTGCTGCCGGGGGCCGCGCTAACTATGGCTACACCTTC.

The J gene is TRBJ2-1, the V gene TRBV5-1, with D perhaps given as TRBD1 or TRBD2 (5 bases each). V lost 0 bases and J 1 base, leaving 8 bases between the germline ends. CDR1 is SGHRS and CDR2 is YFSETQ in the germline V gene. The CDR3 is made up of 15 amino acids. The CDR3 loop is CASSLEGTSYNEQFF. In DNA, the CDR3 is TGCGCCAGCAGCTTGGAAGGGACGTCCTACAATGAGCAGTTCTTC.

This clonotype has a count of ten or more. The chain has TRBV20-1 and TRBJ1-2; 9 positions agree with TRBD1. With V trimmed by 5 bases and J by 3 bases, 4 bases remained unmatched. CDR3 length equals 13 residues. Germline CDR1 DFQATT, CDR2 SNEGSKA (reference sequence). CDR3 nucleotides: TGCAGTGCTCCGACAGGGGGGGACTATGGCTACACCTTC. This encodes CSAPTGGDYGYTF.

The rearrangement links TRBV5-6 to TRBJ1-5; D is unresolved. Between the trimmed V and J ends, which lost 4 bases and 3 bases, there was a span of 11 bases. Per germline, CDR1 SGHDT and CDR2 YYEEEE. CDR3 size: 14 residues. The chain's CDR3 is CASSLTQDNQPQHF. The CDR3 nucleotides read TGTGCCAGCAGCCTAACTCAAGACAATCAGCCCCAGCATTTT.

Written as DNA, the CDR3 is TGTGCCAGCAGTTTCATGGGTCAGCCCCAGCATTTT. Translation gives CASSFMGQPQHF. The genes are TRBV12-3 or TRBV12-4 and TRBJ1-5; D is uncertain. Trimming stripped 3 bases from V and 6 bases from J, with 6 bases between. This CDR3 has 12 residues.

This clonotype was observed many times. The rearrangement uses TRBV29-1 and TRBJ2-4; D is perhaps TRBD1 (5 bases). Looked up from germline, CDR1 is SQVTM and CDR2 is ANQGSEA. CDR3 size: 13 residues. V lost 2 bases and J lost 1, with 6 bases in between. Here the CDR3 reads CSVEKGAKNIQYF. CDR3 nucleotides: TGCAGCGTTGAAAAGGGGGCCAAAAACATTCAGTACTTC.